These 24 T cell receptor beta chains originate from one sample sequenced in a study of cytomegalovirus exposure and HLA in healthy donors. With 60 Vbeta and 13 Jbeta primers, the PCR was carried out. Generated by immunoSEQ multiplex PCR, the TCRdb table keeps only in-frame clones and is missing some. The sample carries approximately 100,000 clones, about 79% recorded once. The sequencing sample was made of PBMCs. The receptors stem from a man between 60 and 75 years old in good health and CMV-seropositive.

This chain uses TRBV4-1 with TRBJ1-5; D gene unclear. The CDR3 sequence is 14 residues long. The V gene's germline CDR1 is MGHRA and CDR2 YSYEKL. V lost 4 bases, J lost 2 bases, and 9 bases lay in between. The CDR3 DNA sequence: TGCGCCAGCAGCCCGATCGGGGGCAATCAGCCCCAGCATTTT. It specifies CASSPIGGNQPQHF.

This chain connects TRBV19 to TRBJ2-2; possibly TRBD1 for D (6 bases). CDR1 is LNHDA, CDR2 SQIVND, per germline (reference sequence). The CDR3 is 15 residues long. V was clipped by 6 bases and J by 3 bases, with 14 bases between them. In DNA, the CDR3 is TGTGCCAGTAGGGGAACAGGGATTTACACCGGGGAGCTGTTTTTT. Protein sequence: CASRGTGIYTGELFF.

This chain uses TRBV11-2 with TRBJ1-6; the D is unclear. V dropped 5 bases and J dropped 7 bases, with 6 bases sitting between them. Per germline, CDR1 SGHAT and CDR2 FQNNGV. This CDR3 is 12 amino acids long. The CDR3 DNA is TGTGCCAGCAGCCGCGGGAATTCACCCCTCCACTTT. Protein sequence: CASSRGNSPLHF.

The V call is TRBV6-5, the J call TRBJ1-2; D not certain. Deletions cut 1 base from V and 4 bases from J, with 13 bases between. CDR1 is MNHEY and CDR2 is SVGAGI in the germline V gene. The CDR3 runs 15 residues. The CDR3 is CASSYWSAGPYGYTF. CDR3 sequence (DNA): TGTGCCAGCAGTTACTGGTCGGCAGGCCCCTATGGCTACACCTTC.

This chain joins TRBV5-4 and TRBJ2-1, with D maybe TRBD2 (7 bases). The germline V gene has CDR1 SGHNT and CDR2 YYREEE (reference sequence). CDR3 length: 16 residues. Trimming removed 0 bases at V and 5 bases at J, with 15 bases between. Here the CDR3 DNA reads TGTGCCAGCAGCTTGGCCGGCCGGGGGGCTCACAATGAGCAGTTCTTC. Its protein is CASSLAGRGAHNEQFF.

The CDR3 sequence is CASRAAGGPNEQYF. The CDR3 nucleotides read TGTGCCAGCAGGGCCGCGGGGGGGCCCAACGAGCAGTACTTC. The V call is TRBV28, the J call TRBJ2-7; TRBD2 matches at 9 bases. The CDR3 runs 14 residues. V shed 6 bases and J 5 bases; nucleotides not matched to a gene: 8. Germline CDR1 reads MDHEN; CDR2 reads SYDVKM.

This rearrangement joins TRBV5-4 to TRBJ1-6, with D unresolved. The CDR3 extends over 16 amino acids. Germline V gene sequence: CDR1 SGHNT, CDR2 YYREEE (reference sequence). V lost 2 bases, J lost 8 bases, and 17 bases lay in between. The CDR3 nucleotides read TGTGCCAGCAGCTTTGGCGGGAGCCTCGGAGATTCACCCCTCCACTTT. This codes for CASSFGGSLGDSPLHF. Full variable domain (rest looked up from reference TRBV5-4 and TRBJ1-6): ETGVTQSPTHLIKTRGQQVTLRCSSQSGHNTVSWYQQALGQGPQFIFQYYREEENGRGNFPPRFSGLQFPNYSSELNVNALELDDSALYLCASSFGGSLGDSPLHFGNGTRLTVT.

This clone appeared a few times. The V call is TRBV5-8, the J call TRBJ1-4; perhaps TRBD1 as D (5 bases). Germline CDR1 SGHTS, CDR2 YDEGEE. V was trimmed by 0 bases and J by 8 bases, leaving 11 bases between them. This CDR3 contains 14 residues. The CDR3 reads CASSLEGRGEKLFF. The CDR3 coding sequence is TGTGCCAGCAGCTTGGAGGGGCGTGGCGAAAAACTGTTTTTT.

The rearrangement uses TRBV6-5 and TRBJ1-1; D is unresolved. This CDR3 contains 13 residues. CDR1 and CDR2 from the germline V gene are MNHEY and SVGAGI. V was trimmed by 5 bases and J by 0 bases, leaving 7 bases between them. Here the CDR3 reads CASSGQVNTEAFF. The DNA of the CDR3 is TGTGCCAGCAGTGGGCAGGTGAACACTGAAGCTTTCTTT.

This clone was detected only once. Distinct nucleotide sequences in the sample also encode this CDR3. The rearrangement uses TRBV19 and TRBJ1-5; 8 bases align to TRBD1. The germline V gene encodes CDR1 LNHDA and CDR2 SQIVND (reference sequence). J gave up 4 bases and V 6 bases, and 11 bases lay outside the gene matches. This CDR3 contains 16 residues. The CDR3 DNA follows: TGTGCCAGTAGCTCAAGCGGGACAGGAGTTAATCAGCCCCAGCATTTT. This encodes CASSSSGTGVNQPQHF. Based on the CDR3 plus reference TRBV19 and TRBJ1-5, the full variable domain is DGGITQSPKYLFRKEGQNVTLSCEQNLNHDAMYWYRQDPGQGLRLIYYSQIVNDFQKGDIAEGYSVSREKKESFPLTVTSAQKNPTAFYLCASSSSGTGVNQPQHFGDGTRLSIL.

This clone has a handful of counts. J is TRBJ1-6 and V is TRBV7-9; tentative D call: TRBD1 (5 bases). Trimming stripped 6 bases from V and 3 bases from J, with 12 bases between. CDR3 length: 15 amino acids. Germline V lookup: CDR1 SEHNR, CDR2 FQNEAQ (reference sequence). The CDR3 nucleotides read TGTGCCAGCAGACGTGACAGACTCTATAATTCACCCCTCCACTTT. Translation gives CASRRDRLYNSPLHF.

The chain combines TRBV9 with TRBJ2-2; 7 nucleotides line up with TRBD1. The CDR3 is 14 amino acids. In germline, CDR1 is SGDLS, CDR2 YYNGEE. With V trimmed by 8 bases and J by 3 bases, 7 bases remained unmatched. The CDR3 is CASVKGTDTGELFF. CDR3 in DNA: TGTGCCAGTGTTAAAGGGACAGACACCGGGGAGCTGTTTTTT.

The chain has TRBV7-2 and TRBJ2-5; D remains ambiguous. The CDR3 has 11 residues. Germline V CDR1 and CDR2: SGHTA, FQGNSA. Trimming pared 5 bases from V and 2 bases from J, leaving 3 bases between. The CDR3: CASSQQETQYF. The CDR3 DNA is TGTGCCAGCAGCCAACAAGAGACCCAGTACTTC.

The V and J genes are TRBV5-1 and TRBJ2-7, with D maybe TRBD1 (6 bases). CDR1 SGHRS and CDR2 YFSETQ come from the germline V gene. V was trimmed by 0 bases and J by 3 bases, leaving 13 bases between them. This CDR3 is built from 15 residues. The CDR3 here is CASSLVGQPVYEQYF. The CDR3 nucleotides read TGCGCCAGCAGCTTGGTGGGACAACCAGTCTACGAGCAGTACTTC.

This clone was picked up a small number of times. The rearrangement uses TRBV5-3 and TRBJ2-5; D unclear. TRBV5-3 is reported as an ORF; its role is uncertain. Deletions cut 0 bases from V and 3 bases from J, with 12 bases between. This CDR3 has 15 residues. CDR3 in amino acids: CARSLETPGEETQYF. The CDR3 DNA reads as TGTGCCAGAAGCTTGGAAACACCAGGCGAAGAGACCCAGTACTTC.

The chain links TRBV29-1 to TRBJ1-3, with 7 bases that match TRBD1. The CDR3 covers 13 residues. Germline lookup yields CDR1 SQVTM and CDR2 ANQGSEA. After removal of 6 bases from V and 2 bases from J, the junction contained 4 bases not matched to a gene. The CDR3 sequence is CSVVQGAGNTIYF. The CDR3 nucleotides read TGCAGCGTGGTTCAGGGGGCTGGAAACACCATATATTTT.

This clone was recorded once. The rearrangement links TRBV21-1 to TRBJ2-1; the D call of TRBD2 is as the table states it, not checked on the DNA. TRBV21-1 is a recognized pseudogene. CDR3 size: 17 residues. The CDR3 coding sequence is TGTGCCAGCACCACGATGGGGCTAGCGGGTTCCTACAATGAGCAGTTCTTC. This encodes CASTTMGLAGSYNEQFF.

This chain joins TRBV28 and TRBJ1-2, with D unclear. This CDR3 spans 12 amino acids. The V gene's germline CDR1 is MDHEN and CDR2 SYDVKM. V was shortened by 8 bases and J by 7 bases, with 14 bases between the two germline ends. Written as DNA, the CDR3 is TGTGCCAGCCGGCCCTCTTCAGGTGGCTACACCTTC. Translated: CASRPSSGGYTF.

The chain combines TRBV19 with TRBJ1-2; 9 bases fit TRBD1. The V segment lost 7 bases and the J segment 4 bases; nucleotides outside the gene matches: 13. The CDR3 has 16 residues. The germline V gene encodes CDR1 LNHDA and CDR2 SQIVND (reference sequence). The CDR3 nucleotides are TGTGCCAGTAATGTGAGCCCGGGACAGGGTTTCTATGGCTACACCTTC. Translating it yields CASNVSPGQGFYGYTF.

This clone was detected once. The CDR3, as DNA: TGTGCTAGTGGTTTGTCAGGGGCCACTAAGACCCAGTACTTC. This encodes CASGLSGATKTQYF. The gene calls are TRBV12-5 and TRBJ2-5; D may be TRBD1 (6 bases). V lost 2 bases and J 6 bases, leaving 13 bases between the germline ends. The CDR3 contains 14 residues. Germline V gives CDR1 LGHNT, CDR2 FRNRAP. Together with reference TRBV12-5 and TRBJ2-5, the CDR3 gives the full variable domain: DARVTQTPRHKVTEMGQEVTMRCQPILGHNTVFWYRQTMMQGLELLAYFRNRAPLDDSGMPKDRFSAEMPDATLATLKIQPSEPRDSAVYFCASGLSGATKTQYFGPGTRLLVL.

V is TRBV9 and J is TRBJ2-2; 9 bases are shared with TRBD1. Germline values: CDR1 SGDLS, CDR2 YYNGEE. V lost 0 bases, J lost 4 bases, and 7 bases stayed unmatched. The CDR3 is 17 amino acids. This CDR3 reads CASSVGKGQGITGELFF. The CDR3 DNA is TGTGCCAGCAGCGTAGGAAAGGGACAGGGTATCACCGGGGAGCTGTTTTTT.

This clone was seen only a few times. This chain joins TRBV19 and TRBJ1-1, with D perhaps matching TRBD1 (5 bases). The CDR3 runs to 14 residues. V dropped 8 bases and J dropped 0 bases, with 13 bases sitting between them. Germline CDR1 and CDR2: LNHDA and SQIVND (reference sequence). The CDR3 here is CASRRQIMNTEAFF. The DNA of the CDR3 is TGTGCCAGTCGACGACAGATTATGAACACTGAAGCTTTCTTT.

This chain uses TRBV25-1 with TRBJ1-3; 11 bases line up with TRBD1. V lost 6 bases, J lost 6 bases, and 4 bases stayed unmatched. CDR3 length equals 14 residues. CDR1 and CDR2 from the germline V gene are MGHDK and SYGVNS. CDR3 region: CASRDRGLINTIYF. For the CDR3, the DNA is TGTGCCAGCAGGGACAGGGGGCTAATAAACACCATATATTTT.

The rearrangement joins TRBV29-1 to TRBJ1-5; 7 bases align to TRBD1. The CDR3 consists of 18 residues. Germline CDR1 reads SQVTM; CDR2 reads ANQGSEA. V gave up 4 bases and J gave up 3 bases; unmatched junction bases: 18. CDR3 sequence reads: CSVGRVDRVRVDNQPQHF. The CDR3 coding sequence is TGCAGCGTTGGGCGCGTAGACAGGGTGAGAGTCGACAATCAGCCCCAGCATTTT.